This T cell receptor (beta chain) was sequenced for a study of blood T cell repertoires in COVID-19 (dated by TCRdb to the early 2020s). Study-wide context: The collaborator samples originated in the United States, Italy and Spain and spanned the acute and convalescent phases of COVID-19. The material from the prospective study consisted of cDNA or gDNA derived from T cells, B-cell-depleted T cells, or PBMCs. Deeply sampled blood TCRbeta repertoires from subjects exposed to, actively infected with, or recovered from COVID-19 were included in the dataset. The repertoires were released in a freely available public database meant as a resource for research on the immune response to SARS-CoV-2. The samples were drawn from the first 160 participants of the ongoing ImmuneRACE study and from some 1,300 subjects provided by 6 global collaborators. The sample metadata nearly always contained a de-identified subject ID, COVID-19 status, age in years and sex. Where HLA class I and class II types were available, the types were taken from metadata supplied by the sample provider, not from assay-based typing. What the work shows at the level of the full study, not this receptor alone: Clinical and demographic metadata were provided uncurated, with the amount varying by source and participant.

Details on this clone: No antigen is known for it. No base quality values were provided; no much bigger clone lies one nucleotide off.

TCRbeta CDR3 regions were amplified from genomic DNA using the immunoSEQ Assay, a bias-controlled multiplex PCR. In the original analysis: The number of nucleated cells in each sample was estimated by amplification of reference gene primers within the assay. To quantify the absolute abundance of each unique TCRbeta CDR3 rearrangement, sequence reads were collapsed and filtered. For each sample, productive Simpson clonality was calculated as the square root of Simpson's diversity index across productive rearrangements. Entries here come from immuneACCESS through TCRdb and include only in-frame sequences with V and J called. Some clones fail to appear in such tables; in the studies checked, an unresolved V gene covers under half of the shortfall, and the cause of the remainder is unknown. The V and J calls and clone size were taken over from that table, and D and trimming were inferred from the DNA. The sample has roughly 230,000 clones on record, around 83% of them singletons. The ten largest account for 5% to 7.5% of the sample.

Enrolling through a virtual design, the prospective study's participants ranged in age from roughly 18 to 95 years and lived across about two dozen United States geographic areas. To assign participants to cohorts, the prospective study relied on clinical history that participants themselves reported in a screening survey and a study questionnaire. Exposed participants were defined as having been in contact with someone with a PCR-confirmed or clinician-diagnosed COVID-19 case within 2 weeks of study entry. In the prospective study, mobile phlebotomists collected whole blood, serum and a nasopharyngeal or oropharyngeal swab from each participant. Participants in the prospective study had the option to provide additional blood draws and questionnaires over a roughly 2-month period. Blood samples from the prospective study were shipped frozen or at room temperature prior to DNA extraction. The germline V gene (reference sequence) supplies CDR1 MNHEY and CDR2 SMNVEV. From the cysteine through the phenylalanine, the CDR3 covers 14 amino acids. Of the read, only the CDR3 DNA is kept; its 42 bases are in frame from base 1. V was cut back by 5 bases and J by 7 bases, leaving a gap of 17 bases between them.

The TCR originated in a woman aged 45-65 years who had been exposed to COVID-19. Here the chain combines TRBV27 and TRBJ2-5, with the identity of the D gene unclear. The sequenced sample was PBMCs or T cells enriched from blood (not recorded which). CDR3 sequence: CASSPTVLVGTQYF. The nucleotides are TGTGCCAGCAGTCCCACGGTCTTGGTCGGGACCCAGTACTTC.